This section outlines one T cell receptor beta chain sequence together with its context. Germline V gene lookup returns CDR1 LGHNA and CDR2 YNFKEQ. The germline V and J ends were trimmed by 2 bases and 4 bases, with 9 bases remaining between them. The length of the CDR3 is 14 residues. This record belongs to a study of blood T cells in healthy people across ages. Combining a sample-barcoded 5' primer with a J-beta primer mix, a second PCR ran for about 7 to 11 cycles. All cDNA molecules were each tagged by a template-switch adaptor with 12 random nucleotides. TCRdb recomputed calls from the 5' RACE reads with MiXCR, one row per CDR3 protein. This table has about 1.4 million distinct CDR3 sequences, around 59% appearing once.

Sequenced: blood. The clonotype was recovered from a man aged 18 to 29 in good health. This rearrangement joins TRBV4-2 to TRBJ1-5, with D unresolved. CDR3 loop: CASSQYERNQPQHF. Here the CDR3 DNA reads TGTGCCAGCAGCCAATATGAGCGGAATCAGCCCCAGCATTTT.